The 31 T cell receptor beta chains given below trace back to one sample, sequenced in a study of Graves' ophthalmopathy and Graves' hyperthyroidism. Amplified material comprised TCR beta CDR3 regions derived from RNA transcripts. First-round RT-PCR with HTBI primers preceded a second-round multiplex PCR. TCRdb reprocessed the multiplex PCR reads with MiXCR, giving one entry per CDR3 protein. The sample yields about 230,000 distinct CDR3 sequences, around 50% seen once. The sequenced material came from peripheral blood. The receptor source for this set is an adult man with Graves' ophthalmopathy.

This clonotype was observed a few times. This rearrangement joins TRBV2 to TRBJ1-2; D is unresolved. V lost 6 bases and J lost 1, with 12 bases in between. Germline CDR1 and CDR2: SNHLY and FYNNEI. The CDR3 extends over 14 amino acids. The CDR3 protein is CASRISGVNYGYTF. As DNA, the CDR3 is TGTGCCAGCAGGATCAGCGGAGTTAACTATGGCTACACCTTC.

The rearrangement links TRBV20-1 to TRBJ1-5; 9 positions match TRBD1. V dropped 6 bases and J dropped 1; count of bases not matched to a gene: 7. The CDR3 is 15 residues long. Looked up from germline, CDR1 is DFQATT and CDR2 is SNEGSKA (reference sequence). The CDR3 spells CSAENRGLSNQPQHF. As DNA, the CDR3 is TGCAGTGCAGAAAACAGGGGGCTAAGCAATCAGCCCCAGCATTTT.

This clonotype was counted between two and nine times. J is TRBJ1-3 and V is TRBV11-2; D gene unclear. Trimming pared 7 bases from V and 2 bases from J, leaving 9 bases between. Germline assignment: CDR1 SGHAT and CDR2 FQNNGV. The CDR3 spans 13 residues. The CDR3 spells CASTWTAGNTIYF. The CDR3 bases are TGTGCCAGCACCTGGACTGCTGGAAACACCATATATTTT.

The chain uses TRBV7-2 and TRBJ2-7, with 10 bases fitting TRBD1. Germline V gene sequence: CDR1 SGHTA, CDR2 FQGNSA. The CDR3 length is 15 residues. J lost 4 bases, V lost 1 base, and 4 bases had no gene match. This chain's CDR3 is CASSLEDRGVYEQYF. The CDR3 DNA follows: TGTGCCAGCAGCTTAGAGGACAGGGGGGTTTACGAGCAGTACTTC.

This clonotype showed up many times. The chain recombines TRBV9 with TRBJ1-2; the match to TRBD1 covers 7 bases. This CDR3 region has 14 residues. V lost 3 bases, J lost 3 bases, and 5 bases stayed unmatched. CDR1 is SGDLS and CDR2 is YYNGEE in the germline V gene. DNA of the CDR3: TGTGCCAGCAGCGCCGGGACAGCCCACTATGGCTACACCTTC. Translating it yields CASSAGTAHYGYTF.

The V gene is TRBV7-9, the J gene TRBJ2-5; 13 positions match TRBD2. The J call may be in error: the DNA end matches TRBJ2-1 better. The CDR3 consists of 17 residues. CDR1 and CDR2 from the germline V gene are SEHNR and FQNEAQ (reference sequence). Here the CDR3 reads CASSPAGTSGMVNEQFF. The CDR3 coding sequence is TGTGCCAGCAGCCCGGCGGGGACTAGCGGGATGGTGAATGAGCAGTTCTTC.

V usage is TRBV29-1 and J usage is TRBJ2-7, with D possibly being TRBD1 (6 bases). CDR1 is SQVTM and CDR2 is ANQGSEA in the germline V gene. Deletions cut 4 bases from V and 2 bases from J, with 15 bases between. The CDR3 has 14 residues. CDR3 amino acids: CSVGPGDGTYEQYF. CDR3 coding DNA: TGCAGCGTTGGCCCAGGGGATGGGACCTACGAGCAGTACTTC.

This clonotype was observed a handful of times. The chain combines TRBV9 with TRBJ1-6; 10 nucleotides line up with TRBD1. This CDR3 spans 17 amino acids. The germline CDR1 and CDR2 sequences are SGDLS and YYNGEE. Losses at the gene ends were 7 bases for V and 0 bases for J; bases not matched to a gene: 7. The CDR3 here is CASRRQGASSYNSPLHF. As DNA, the CDR3 is TGTGCCAGCCGAAGACAGGGGGCCAGCTCCTATAATTCACCCCTCCACTTT. Supplemented by reference TRBV9 and TRBJ1-6, the full variable domain reads DSGVTQTPKHLITATGQRVTLRCSPRSGDLSVYWYQQSLDQGLQFLIQYYNGEERAKGNILERFSAQQFPDLHSELNLSSLELGDSALYFCASRRQGASSYNSPLHFGNGTRLTVT.

The V call is TRBV12-3 or TRBV12-4, the J call TRBJ1-5; D possibly corresponds to TRBD1 (6 bases). V was shortened by 4 bases and J by 6 bases, with 16 bases between the two germline ends. This CDR3 is built from 15 residues. CDR3 in amino acids: CASSSMGGLIQPQHF. CDR3 nucleotides: TGTGCCAGCAGTTCCATGGGGGGGCTCATTCAGCCCCAGCATTTT.

Ten or more counts support this clonotype. The chain uses TRBV7-2 and TRBJ1-1; 7 nucleotides agree with TRBD1. V was clipped by 4 bases and J by 8 bases; unmatched bases: 4. The CDR3 is made up of 12 amino acids. Germline V CDR1 and CDR2: SGHTA, FQGNSA. CDR3: CASSSYRGEAFF. In DNA form, the CDR3 reads TGTGCCAGCAGCTCGTACAGGGGCGAAGCTTTCTTT.

The rearrangement joins TRBV24-1 to TRBJ2-2; 7 bases align to TRBD1. V was pared by 4 bases and J by 6 bases, with 7 bases of the junction left unmatched. Germline V gene data show CDR1 as KGHDR and CDR2 as SFDVKD. The CDR3 totals 15 residues. The CDR3 coding sequence is TGTGCCACCAGTGACCGACAGGGCAGGGCCGGGGAGCTGTTTTTT. It is translated as CATSDRQGRAGELFF.

This clonotype showed up just a few times. V usage is TRBV19 and J usage is TRBJ2-2; possible D gene TRBD2, 5 bases. V dropped 4 bases and J dropped 2 bases, with 8 bases sitting between them. Germline CDR1 LNHDA, CDR2 SQIVND (reference sequence). This CDR3 contains 14 residues. The CDR3 DNA sequence: TGTGCCAGTAGTAGCGGGCTAAACACCGGGGAGCTGTTTTTT. As protein: CASSSGLNTGELFF.

As for this clonotype: The junction departs from germline at one end; a sequencing error may be responsible. The chain couples TRBV10-2 to TRBJ1-6; D may be TRBD1 (5 bases). The CDR3 loop spans 15 amino acids. Germline V lookup: CDR1 WSHSY, CDR2 SAAADI. DNA of the CDR3: TGTGCCAGCAGTCTAAATCGGGGAGGGGATTCACCCCTCCACTTT. It is translated as CASSLNRGGDSPLHF.

The rearrangement links TRBV20-1 to TRBJ1-5; D uncertain. CDR3 length equals 14 residues. Germline CDR1 is DFQATT and CDR2 is SNEGSKA (reference sequence). The V and J ends lost 5 bases and 2 bases respectively, with 13 bases between them. The CDR3 DNA sequence: TGCAGTGCTCTTCAGGTCCGGGGCAATCAGCCCCAGCATTTT. Amino acid sequence: CSALQVRGNQPQHF.

J is TRBJ2-7 and V is TRBV28; 9 bases fit TRBD2. Germline values: CDR1 MDHEN, CDR2 SYDVKM. This CDR3 is 15 amino acids long. V shed 6 bases and J 7 bases; nucleotides not matched to a gene: 13. As DNA, the CDR3 is TGTGCCAGCAGGACGGTTGCGGGAGGGCCGGGTGAGCAGTACTTC. Its protein is CASRTVAGGPGEQYF.

The V gene is TRBV19, the J gene TRBJ1-4; unclear D gene. CDR3 length: 15 amino acids. V lost 0 bases and J lost 7, with 12 bases in between. CDR1 is LNHDA and CDR2 is SQIVND in the germline V gene (reference sequence). The CDR3 loop reads CASSIDRGKAEKLFF. The CDR3 DNA is TGTGCCAGTAGTATAGATCGCGGTAAGGCTGAAAAACTGTTTTTT.

To note about this clonotype: The junction departs from the called germline gene at one end, perhaps through a read error. The chain recombines TRBV10-3 with TRBJ2-5; no reliable D call. Germline CDR1 and CDR2: ENHRY and SYGVKD. CDR3 length: 13 amino acids. CDR3: CASSSPGQETQYF. The CDR3 DNA reads TGTGCCAGCAGTTCCCCTGGACAAGAGACCCAGTACTTC.

The chain uses TRBV5-1 and TRBJ2-7; 8 positions match TRBD1. CDR1 and CDR2 (germline): SGHRS, YFSETQ. The junction had 2 bases not matched to a gene; V was cut back by 0 bases and J by 0 bases. The CDR3 runs 15 residues. The CDR3 loop reads CASSLGTGNSYEQYF. CDR3 DNA: TGCGCCAGCAGCTTGGGGACAGGGAACTCCTACGAGCAGTACTTC.

This clonotype has ten or more counts. This chain uses TRBV15 with TRBJ1-2, with D hard to call. The CDR3 extends over 13 amino acids. Per germline, CDR1 LNHNV and CDR2 YYDKDF (reference sequence). V was trimmed by 5 bases and J by 4 bases, leaving 11 bases between them. CDR3 nucleotide sequence: TGTGCCACCAGCGCGGACGTCAGCTATGGCTACACCTTC. Encoded protein: CATSADVSYGYTF. The whole variable domain, remainder taken from reference TRBV15 and TRBJ1-2, is DAMVIQNPRYQVTQFGKPVTLSCSQTLNHNVMYWYQQKSSQAPKLLFHYYDKDFNNEADTPDNFQSRRPNTSFCFLDIRSPGLGDTAMYLCATSADVSYGYTFGSGTRLTVV.

The V and J genes are TRBV7-9 and TRBJ1-2, with D maybe TRBD1 (6 bases). V was pared by 5 bases and J by 7 bases, with 17 bases between. The V gene's germline CDR1 is SEHNR and CDR2 FQNEAQ (reference sequence). This CDR3 is built from 14 residues. The CDR3 DNA follows: TGTGCCAGCAGCCCGGGAGAGGGGGTAGTTGGCTACACCTTC. Its translation: CASSPGEGVVGYTF.

This clonotype was seen only once. The chain carries TRBV2 and TRBJ2-7; perhaps TRBD2 as D (6 bases). Germline V gene lookup returns CDR1 SNHLY and CDR2 FYNNEI. The CDR3 length is 14 residues. The V gene lost 8 bases and the J gene lost 2 bases, with 16 bases spanning the gap. CDR3 in amino acids: CASATDPGAYEQYF. For the CDR3, the DNA is TGTGCCAGCGCCACCGACCCGGGGGCCTACGAGCAGTACTTC. Full variable domain (rest looked up from reference TRBV2 and TRBJ2-7): EPEVTQTPSHQVTQMGQEVILRCVPISNHLYFYWYRQILGQKVEFLVSFYNNEISEKSEIFDDQFSVERPDGSNFTLKIRSTKLEDSAMYFCASATDPGAYEQYFGPGTRLTVT.

V gene TRBV7-9 combines with J gene TRBJ2-7; possibly TRBD1 for D (6 bases). V was cut by 5 bases and J by 6 bases, with 11 bases left in between. This CDR3 contains 12 residues. Germline CDR1 reads SEHNR; CDR2 reads FQNEAQ (reference sequence). CDR3 residues: CASSKQGGEQYF. In DNA form, the CDR3 reads TGTGCCAGCAGCAAACAGGGCGGCGAGCAGTACTTC.

The chain carries TRBV19 and TRBJ1-1, with 10 bases fitting TRBD1. This CDR3 region has 13 residues. Germline trimming cut 3 bases from V and 7 bases from J; bases unmatched to any gene: 2. Germline V gene sequence: CDR1 LNHDA, CDR2 SQIVND (reference sequence). The CDR3 nucleotides are TGTGCCAGTAGTATCGGGACAGGGGTTGAAGCTTTCTTT. Protein product: CASSIGTGVEAFF.

This clonotype was counted between two and nine times. The chain couples TRBV20-1 to TRBJ2-7, with D perhaps TRBD1 or TRBD2 (6 bases each). The CDR3 spans 15 residues. Deletions cut 0 bases from V and 5 bases from J, with 17 bases between. Germline V gives CDR1 DFQATT, CDR2 SNEGSKA (reference sequence). CDR3 residues: CSARDLEQGGDEQYF. Written as DNA, the CDR3 is TGCAGTGCTAGAGATTTAGAACAGGGAGGCGACGAGCAGTACTTC.

This clonotype was detected only a few times. This chain connects TRBV2 to TRBJ2-2, with TRBD2 matching 9 bases. Losses at the gene ends were 7 bases for V and 2 bases for J; bases not matched to a gene: 8. The CDR3 spans 16 residues. Germline CDR1 SNHLY, CDR2 FYNNEI. The CDR3 DNA is TGTGCCAGCACCCGATTGGGACTAGCCAACACCGGGGAGCTGTTTTTT. Translated: CASTRLGLANTGELFF.

The chain couples TRBV29-1 to TRBJ2-7, with no clear D. The germline gives CDR1 SQVTM, CDR2 ANQGSEA. V lost 5 bases to trimming and J lost 0 bases, with 5 bases between them. This CDR3 region has 11 residues. CDR3 sequence reads: CSVSVSYEQYF. The CDR3 DNA follows: TGCAGCGTTTCGGTCTCCTACGAGCAGTACTTC.

In nucleotides, the CDR3 is TGTGCCAGCAGTGATAGGGGCAGTCTCTACGAGCAGTACTTC. Encoded protein: CASSDRGSLYEQYF. The chain recombines TRBV2 with TRBJ2-7, with D tentatively TRBD1 (5 bases). The CDR3 loop spans 14 amino acids. In germline, CDR1 is SNHLY, CDR2 FYNNEI. Trimming removed 3 bases from V and 3 bases from J, with 12 bases in between.

This clonotype has just a few counts. This chain uses TRBV24-1 with TRBJ1-2; D is undetermined. In germline, CDR1 is KGHDR, CDR2 SFDVKD. The CDR3 has 13 residues. Between the trimmed V and J ends, which lost 0 bases and 6 bases, there was a span of 7 bases. CDR3 sequence: CATSDLEDNGYTF. Here the CDR3 DNA reads TGTGCCACCAGTGATTTGGAAGACAATGGCTACACCTTC.

This chain links TRBV20-1 with TRBJ2-7; 8 bases fit TRBD2. The CDR3 contains 16 residues. V lost 0 bases to trimming and J lost 3 bases; unmatched junction nucleotides: 10. Per the germline V gene, CDR1 is DFQATT and CDR2 is SNEGSKA (reference sequence). CDR3 nucleotide sequence: TGCAGTGCTAGAGATCTGAATAGCGGGATCTACTACGAGCAGTACTTC. This gives the protein CSARDLNSGIYYEQYF.

This sequence joins TRBV6-2 or TRBV6-3 and TRBJ1-2, with D tentatively TRBD1 (5 bases). Looked up from germline, CDR1 is MNHEY and CDR2 is SVGEGT. V lost 8 bases and J lost 8, with 12 bases in between. The CDR3 is made up of 11 amino acids. The DNA for the CDR3 is TGTGCCAGCTACTCCCAGGGAGGCTACACCTTC. It is translated as CASYSQGGYTF.

Note on this clonotype: Given a much more abundant clone one base away, this may be a read error. J is TRBJ2-2 and V is TRBV7-9; 7 positions match TRBD1. The CDR3 is made up of 15 amino acids. Losses at the gene ends were 5 bases for V and 5 bases for J; bases not matched to a gene: 8. The germline V gene has CDR1 SEHNR and CDR2 FQNEAQ (reference sequence). The CDR3 DNA sequence: TGTGCCAGCAGCCCAGAGCAGACAGGGACCGGGGAGCTGTTTTTT. It yields the protein CASSPEQTGTGELFF.